This TCR beta chain originates from a study of blood T cell repertoires in COVID-19. Whole-study context: From T cells, B-cell-depleted T cells, or PBMCs came the material, which was cDNA or gDNA.

As originally analysed: Reference gene primer amplification gave estimated nucleated cell counts. Data came from immunoSEQ multiplex PCR; TCRdb stores just in-frame clones and leaves some out. For V, J and clone size, that table is used; D and trimming come from the DNA. The sample shows more than 200,000 clones, less than 90% of them seen only once. CDR1 is KGHDR, CDR2 SFDVKD, per germline. The CDR3 spans 15 residues. V was pared by 4 bases and J by 5 bases, with 8 bases of the junction left unmatched. The sample comprised peripheral blood. The receptor comes from a woman in her 50s with acute or convalescent COVID-19. The rearrangement uses TRBV24-1 and TRBJ2-5, with 8 bases identical to TRBD2. Written as DNA, the CDR3 is TGTGCCACCAGTGACTCCGGGACTAGTGGGGAGACCCAGTACTTC. It translates to CATSDSGTSGETQYF.